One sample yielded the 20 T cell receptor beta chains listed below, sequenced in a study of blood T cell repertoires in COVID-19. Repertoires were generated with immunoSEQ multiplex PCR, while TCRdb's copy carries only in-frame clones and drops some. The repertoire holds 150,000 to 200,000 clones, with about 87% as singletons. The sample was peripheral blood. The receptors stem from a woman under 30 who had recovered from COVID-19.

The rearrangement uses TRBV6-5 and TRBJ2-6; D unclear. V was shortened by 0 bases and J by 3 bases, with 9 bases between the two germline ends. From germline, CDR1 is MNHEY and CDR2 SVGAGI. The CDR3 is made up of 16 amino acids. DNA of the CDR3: TGTGCCAGCAGTTACTCGATTACTGGTGGGGCCAACGTCCTGACTTTC. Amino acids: CASSYSITGGANVLTF.

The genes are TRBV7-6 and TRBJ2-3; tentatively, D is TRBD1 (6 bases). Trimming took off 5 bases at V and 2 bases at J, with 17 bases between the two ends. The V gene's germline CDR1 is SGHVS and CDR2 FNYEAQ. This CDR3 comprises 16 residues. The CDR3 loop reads CASSPTDRPYTDTQYF. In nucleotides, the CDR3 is TGTGCCAGCAGCCCAACGGACAGACCCTACACAGATACGCAGTATTTT.

CDR3: CASSIQISGLSLSDTEAFF. Written as DNA, the CDR3 is TGTGCCAGTAGTATACAAATTTCCGGACTAAGTTTATCGGACACTGAAGCTTTCTTT. V usage is TRBV19 and J usage is TRBJ1-1, with D hard to call. V lost 2 bases to trimming and J lost 3 bases, with 25 bases between them. CDR3 length: 19 amino acids. Germline V gene data show CDR1 as LNHDA and CDR2 as SQIVND (reference sequence).

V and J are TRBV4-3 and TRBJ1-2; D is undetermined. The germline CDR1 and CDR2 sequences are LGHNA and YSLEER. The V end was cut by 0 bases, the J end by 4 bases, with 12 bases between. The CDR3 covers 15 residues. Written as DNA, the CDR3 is TGCGCCAGCAGCCAAGATCCCGGGGATACCTATGGCTACACCTTC. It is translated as CASSQDPGDTYGYTF.

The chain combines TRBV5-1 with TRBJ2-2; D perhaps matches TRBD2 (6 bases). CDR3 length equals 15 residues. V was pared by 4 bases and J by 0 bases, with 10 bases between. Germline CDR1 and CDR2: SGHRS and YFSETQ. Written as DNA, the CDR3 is TGCGCCAGCAGCCTACTAGCCCCGAACACCGGGGAGCTGTTTTTT. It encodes CASSLLAPNTGELFF.

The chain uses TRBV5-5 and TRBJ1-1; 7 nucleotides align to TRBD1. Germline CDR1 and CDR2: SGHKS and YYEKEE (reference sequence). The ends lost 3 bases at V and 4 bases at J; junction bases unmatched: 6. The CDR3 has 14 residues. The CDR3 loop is CASSSEGGRTEAFF. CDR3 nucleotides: TGTGCCAGCAGCTCAGAAGGGGGCCGCACTGAAGCTTTCTTT.

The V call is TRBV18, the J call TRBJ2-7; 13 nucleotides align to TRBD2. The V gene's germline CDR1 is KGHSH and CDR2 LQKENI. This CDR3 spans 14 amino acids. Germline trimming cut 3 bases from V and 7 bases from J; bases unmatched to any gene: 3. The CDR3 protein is CASSPGLAGYEQYV. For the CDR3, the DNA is TGTGCCAGCTCACCGGGACTAGCGGGATATGAGCAGTACGTC.

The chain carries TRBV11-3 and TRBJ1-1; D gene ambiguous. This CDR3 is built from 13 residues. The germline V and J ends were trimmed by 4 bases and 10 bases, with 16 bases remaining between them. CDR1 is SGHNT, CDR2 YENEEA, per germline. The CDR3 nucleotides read TGTGCCAGCAGCTCGAACCGCCTCGAGGGAGCTTTCTTT. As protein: CASSSNRLEGAFF.

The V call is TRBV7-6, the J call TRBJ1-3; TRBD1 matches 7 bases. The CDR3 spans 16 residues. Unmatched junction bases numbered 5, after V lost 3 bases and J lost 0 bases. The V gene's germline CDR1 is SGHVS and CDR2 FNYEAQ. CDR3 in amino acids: CASSLGQPSSGNTIYF. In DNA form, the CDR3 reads TGTGCCAGCAGCTTGGGACAGCCGAGCTCTGGAAACACCATATATTTT. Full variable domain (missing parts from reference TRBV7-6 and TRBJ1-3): GAGVSQSPRYKVTKRGQDVALRCDPISGHVSLYWYRQALGQGPEFLTYFNYEAQQDKSGLPNDRFSAERPEGSISTLTIQRTEQRDSAMYRCASSLGQPSSGNTIYFGEGSWLTVV.

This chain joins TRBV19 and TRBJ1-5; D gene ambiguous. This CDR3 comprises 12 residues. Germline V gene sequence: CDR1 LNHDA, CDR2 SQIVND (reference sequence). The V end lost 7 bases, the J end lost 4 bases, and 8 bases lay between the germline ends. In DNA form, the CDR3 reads TGTGCCAGTATGACGGGGAATCAGCCCCAGCATTTT. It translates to CASMTGNQPQHF.

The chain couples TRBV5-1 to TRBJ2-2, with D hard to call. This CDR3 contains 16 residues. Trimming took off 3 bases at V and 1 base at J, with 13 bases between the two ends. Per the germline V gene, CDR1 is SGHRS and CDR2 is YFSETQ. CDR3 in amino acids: CASSSEVSQNTGELFF. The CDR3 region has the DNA TGCGCCAGCAGCTCCGAGGTGTCCCAGAACACCGGGGAGCTGTTTTTT.

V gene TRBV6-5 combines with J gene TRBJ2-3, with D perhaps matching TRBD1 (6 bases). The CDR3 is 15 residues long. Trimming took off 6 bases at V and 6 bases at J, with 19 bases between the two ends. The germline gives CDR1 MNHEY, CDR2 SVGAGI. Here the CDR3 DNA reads TGTGCCAGCAGCCGGACAGTTTTCGAATCGGATACGCAGTATTTT. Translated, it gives CASSRTVFESDTQYF.

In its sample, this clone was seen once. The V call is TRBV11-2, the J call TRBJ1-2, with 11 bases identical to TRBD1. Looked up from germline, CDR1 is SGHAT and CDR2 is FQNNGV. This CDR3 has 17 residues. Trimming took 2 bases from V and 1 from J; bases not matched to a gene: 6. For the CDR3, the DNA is TGTGCCAGCAGCTTATTCCGGGACAGGGGGAATAACTATGGCTACACCTTC. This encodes CASSLFRDRGNNYGYTF.

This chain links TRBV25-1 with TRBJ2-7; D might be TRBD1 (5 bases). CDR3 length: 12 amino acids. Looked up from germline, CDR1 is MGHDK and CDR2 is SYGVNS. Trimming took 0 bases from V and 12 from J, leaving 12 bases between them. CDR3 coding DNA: TGTGCCAGCAGTGAATATGGTGGGGCGAGGTACTTC. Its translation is CASSEYGGARYF.

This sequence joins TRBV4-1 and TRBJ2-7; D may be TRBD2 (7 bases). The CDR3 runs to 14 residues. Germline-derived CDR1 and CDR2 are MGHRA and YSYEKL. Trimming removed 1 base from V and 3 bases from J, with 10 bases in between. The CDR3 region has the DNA TGCGCCAGCAGCCAAGGGGAGGGGGGCTACGAGCAGTACGTC. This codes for CASSQGEGGYEQYV.

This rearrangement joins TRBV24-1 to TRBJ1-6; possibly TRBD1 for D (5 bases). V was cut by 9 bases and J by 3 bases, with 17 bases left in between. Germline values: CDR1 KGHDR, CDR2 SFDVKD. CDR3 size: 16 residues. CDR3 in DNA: TGTGCCACCGGGGGGGGATCCGAACACTATAATTCACCCCTCCACTTT. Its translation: CATGGGSEHYNSPLHF.

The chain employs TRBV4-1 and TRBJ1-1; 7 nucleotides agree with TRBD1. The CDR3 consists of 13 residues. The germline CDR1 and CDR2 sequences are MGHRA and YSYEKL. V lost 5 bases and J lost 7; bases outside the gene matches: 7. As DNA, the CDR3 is TGCGCCAGCAGCTGGGACAGCTTACTTGAAGCTTTCTTT. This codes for CASSWDSLLEAFF.

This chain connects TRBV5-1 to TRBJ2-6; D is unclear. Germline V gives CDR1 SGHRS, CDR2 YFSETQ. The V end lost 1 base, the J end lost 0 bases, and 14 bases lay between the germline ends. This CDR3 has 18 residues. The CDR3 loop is CASSLNPSLSSGANVLTF. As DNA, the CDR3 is TGCGCCAGCAGCTTGAATCCGAGCTTAAGCTCTGGGGCCAACGTCCTGACTTTC.

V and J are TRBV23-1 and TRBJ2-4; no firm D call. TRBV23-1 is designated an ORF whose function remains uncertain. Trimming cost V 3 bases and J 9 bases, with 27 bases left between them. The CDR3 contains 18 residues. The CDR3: CASSQSPPPQPGPSIQYF. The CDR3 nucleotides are TGCGCCAGCAGTCAGTCCCCCCCACCGCAGCCGGGTCCAAGCATTCAGTACTTC.

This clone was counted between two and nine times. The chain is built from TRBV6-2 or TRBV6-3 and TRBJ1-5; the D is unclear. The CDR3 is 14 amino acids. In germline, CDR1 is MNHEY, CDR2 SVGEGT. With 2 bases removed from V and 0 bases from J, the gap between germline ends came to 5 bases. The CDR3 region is CASSYTASNQPQHF. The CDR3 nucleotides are TGTGCCAGCAGTTACACAGCTAGCAATCAGCCCCAGCATTTT.